This T cell receptor (beta chain) was sequenced in a study of T cell repertoires in cytomegalovirus infection. Each CDR3 protein gets one entry after TCRdb re-called the reads with MiXCR. The sample shows hundreds of thousands of distinct CDR3 sequences, 25% to 35% of them seen only once. As concerns this clonotype: No antigen is known for it.

Germline CDR1 reads DFQATT; CDR2 reads SNEGSKA (reference sequence). V lost 0 bases to trimming and J lost 5 bases; unmatched junction nucleotides: 6. The CDR3 is 14 residues long. The chain carries TRBV20-1 and TRBJ1-1, with 7 bases aligning to TRBD1. This TCR came from a human donor in good health (CMV status not recorded). Some clones in this sample may be carry-over from other donors' samples. The sample in question was cultured PBMCs, obtained from culture after CMV antigen stimulation. This chain's CDR3 is CSARDHRGRTEAFF. The CDR3 nucleotides are TGCAGTGCTAGAGATCACAGGGGAAGAACTGAAGCTTTCTTT.